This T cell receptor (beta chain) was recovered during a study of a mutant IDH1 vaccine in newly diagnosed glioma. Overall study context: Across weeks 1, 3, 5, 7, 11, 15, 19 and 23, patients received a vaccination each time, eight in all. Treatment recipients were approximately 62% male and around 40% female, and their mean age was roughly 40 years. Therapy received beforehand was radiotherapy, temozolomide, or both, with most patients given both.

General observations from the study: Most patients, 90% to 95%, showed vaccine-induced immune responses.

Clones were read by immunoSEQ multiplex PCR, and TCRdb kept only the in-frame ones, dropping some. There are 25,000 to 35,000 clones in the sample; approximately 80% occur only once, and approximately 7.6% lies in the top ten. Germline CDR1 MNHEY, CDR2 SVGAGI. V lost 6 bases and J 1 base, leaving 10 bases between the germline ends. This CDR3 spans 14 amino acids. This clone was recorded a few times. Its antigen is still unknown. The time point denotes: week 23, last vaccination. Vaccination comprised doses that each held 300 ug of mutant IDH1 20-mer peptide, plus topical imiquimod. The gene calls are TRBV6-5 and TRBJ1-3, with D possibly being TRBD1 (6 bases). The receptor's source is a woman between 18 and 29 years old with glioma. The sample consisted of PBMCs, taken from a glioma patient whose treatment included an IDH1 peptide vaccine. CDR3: CASRPRGSGNTIYF. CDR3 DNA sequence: TGTGCCAGCAGACCCAGGGGTTCTGGAAACACCATATATTTT.